Detailed here is one T cell receptor (beta chain). What it binds is unknown. There are 18 residues in the CDR3. V was pared by 0 bases and J by 0 bases, with 12 bases between. The germline CDR1 and CDR2 sequences are SGHAT and FQNNGV. The entry originates in a study of T cell responses to AZD1222 COVID-19 vaccine. Regarding the study as a whole: Distributed over spike, vaccine-associated CD4 TCRs predominated at 160-218 and 743-854.

The data were produced by immunoSEQ multiplex PCR, yet TCRdb's version contains in-frame clones alone and is incomplete. This sample yields some 190,000 clones, of which around 89% are seen a single time; approximately 6.9% belongs to the top ten. The clonotype comes from an adult in good health. This material consisted of peripheral blood, taken on day 0 of AZD1222 vaccination. The V and J genes are TRBV11-2 and TRBJ1-6; perhaps TRBD1 as D (5 bases). The CDR3 loop is CASSLDEGEDSYNSPLHF. CDR3 in DNA: TGTGCCAGCAGCTTAGATGAAGGGGAGGACTCCTATAATTCACCCCTCCACTTT.